One sample yielded the 2 T cell receptor beta chains listed below, sequenced in a study of post-analysis software for immune sequencing data. Study-wide findings and caveats: Elevated frequency relative to controls characterized 4 or 5 TRBV segments in patients, TRBV5-6, TRBV5-1 and TRBV20-1 among them.

Their specific antigens are unknown. TCR beta cDNA libraries had unique molecular identifiers. MiXCR was run by TCRdb on the PCR reads, yielding one entry per CDR3 protein. The sample gives 400,000 to 500,000 distinct CDR3 sequences, about 40% of which show up once; less than 8% is in the top ten. The sequencing sample was made of blood. These receptors were obtained from a girl aged 2 to 9 with multiple sclerosis.

This clonotype was counted between two and nine times. The CDR3 is CASSLRGGDGYEQYF. In nucleotides, the CDR3 is TGTGCCAGCAGCTTAAGAGGGGGTGATGGCTACGAGCAGTACTTC. The chain joins TRBV7-3 to TRBJ2-7, with D perhaps matching TRBD1 (6 bases). V was pared by 1 base and J by 3 bases, with 13 bases between. CDR3 length: 15 residues. Germline V lookup: CDR1 SGHTA, CDR2 FQGTGA.

V usage is TRBV28 and J usage is TRBJ1-2, with TRBD1 identical over 9 bases. Germline loops: CDR1 MDHEN, CDR2 SYDVKM. CDR3 length: 15 amino acids. V lost 2 bases and J lost 5; bases outside the gene matches: 6. In DNA, the CDR3 is TGTGCCAGCAGTTTAGGGACAGGGAGGGGATATGGCTACACCTTC. Its protein is CASSLGTGRGYGYTF.